The present T cell receptor beta chain was sequenced within a study of Ad26.COV2.S vaccination and SARS-CoV-2 variants. Background on the study: Dosing was one shot or two shots 56 days apart. General observations from the study: Analyses that measured TCR breadth and depth may have underestimated total T cell responses. Responses of spike-specific T cells (both CD8+ and CD4+) reportedly showed substantial breadth after vaccination.

Treatment of the sample: roughly 20 received Ad26.COV2.S at low or high dose, single or two shots; several received placebo; per-sample allocation not given. Material that was analyzed had been drawn on day 63 after the first vaccine or placebo injection. To note about this clone: The antigen remains undetermined.

Some clones are missing from TCRdb's copy, which holds only in-frame ones; the method was immunoSEQ multiplex PCR. The data contain fewer than 800,000 clones, approximately 88% of them seen just once; the ten biggest clones take up about 1.5%. V gave up 0 bases and J gave up 4 bases; unmatched junction bases: 2. CDR3 length equals 16 residues. Germline CDR1 SEHNR, CDR2 FQNEAQ (reference sequence). The clonotype originates from a person between 18 and 60 years old who received the Ad26.COV2.S COVID-19 vaccine or a placebo. Sample: peripheral blood, taken in a trial of Ad26.COV2.S vaccine versus placebo. V is TRBV7-9 and J is TRBJ2-1; 11 bases map to TRBD2. DNA for the CDR3: TGTGCCAGCAGCTTAGCTAGCGGGAGGGCTTACAATGAGCAGTTCTTC. Its protein product is CASSLASGRAYNEQFF.